This TCR beta chain comes out of a study of cytomegalovirus exposure and HLA in healthy donors (dated by TCRdb to the late 2010s). At the level of the whole study: An earlier analysis of some 600 of the donors reported approximately 300 Gb of sequence data and some 110 million unique TCR beta sequences obtained from about 179 million T cells. An early release that covered fewer than 750 HLA-typed donors contained 250 to 350 gigabases of sequencing data and 75 million to 100 million unique TCR sequences. Among the roughly 400 genotyped donors, under 90% belonged to the genetic ancestry cluster associated with self-reported Caucasian donors. The study aimed to test whether cataloging public T cell receptors could reveal signatures of past pathogen exposure. The study profiled the T cell repertoires of approximately 700 subjects by immunosequencing and related them to cytomegalovirus serostatus. A separate validation cohort of roughly 130 different subjects was used in addition to the 666-subject first cohort. The study combined high-throughput TCR immunosequencing, statistical association of individual TCRs with disease status, and machine learning to predict cytomegalovirus infection status. In a later analysis, previously published TCR beta repertoires from 666 donors were re-analyzed and high-resolution HLA genotyping was added so that TCR occurrence patterns could be studied. In the later analysis, no new phenotypic data were used to find candidate immune exposures; instead, reliance was placed on TCR beta sequences and their occurrence across donors. An earlier analysis of fewer than 700 of the donors applied high-throughput TCR beta sequencing to assess whether each TCR beta V gene segment acted as functional or pseudogenic. Alongside the repertoire data, information on donor age, sex, ethnicity and CMV serostatus was compiled. In a later genetic analysis, genome-wide SNP genotypes for about 65% of the roughly 700 donors were used, and that subset was treated as a discovery cohort. Every discovery cohort repertoire had been produced on one sequencing platform. Class I and class II HLA loci were covered by the typing at four-digit resolution. Typing coverage differed by locus: A, B, C, DRB1 and DQB1 were typed in about 620-640 donors, DQA1 in roughly 500, DPA1 in approximately 610, and DPB1 in roughly 470. Four or five DR-DQ haplotypes were handled as single units for association and clustering because linkage in the cohort was strong. Across some 400 genotyped donors of the cohort, an average of about 240,000 unique TCR beta nucleotide sequences per donor were sequenced, and 15% to 20% of those sequences were non-productive.

In regard to this clone: Its cognate antigen has yet to be identified. Base qualities were left out, and no much larger clone turns up one base away.

Counted from cysteine to phenylalanine, this CDR3 has 17 amino acids. CDR3 DNA only is kept here, 51 bases in frame from base 1. V is clipped by 4 bases and J by 5 bases, and the sequence between their germline boundaries is 24 bases long. According to the germline V gene (reference sequence), CDR1 reads SEHNR and CDR2 reads FQNEAQ. Points the paper makes about the study in general: Linkage disequilibrium might explain the correlated functional status among segregating V segments, but an unknown experimental factor could not be ruled out. A later genetic analysis associated a missense DCLRE1C variant with V-gene and J-gene trimming of TCR beta chains, and an independent cohort replicated the association. An earlier analysis of around 540 of the donors showed that most TCR beta V segments appeared in productive rearrangements either about 90% or about 30% of the time, which broadly matched IMGT annotations. Because counts were too low, about 18 rarely observed V segments, including chromosome 9 orphons, were excluded from the earlier analysis of 587 of the donors. A further reported finding was that TCR beta sequences accurately predicted the HLA-A and HLA-B alleles for most subjects in the first cohort. A later analysis found that HLA-associated TCR beta chains were more clonally expanded and had lower generation probabilities than equally common non-associated chains. Some IMGT-functional V segments, including TRBV6-2 and TRBV6-3, could not be distinguished by the 87-base-pair reads and were therefore excluded. In both the original and validation cohorts, the classifier was reported to diagnose cytomegalovirus status with high specificity and sensitivity. In this cohort, only TCR beta chains were sequenced, and detectable features were limited by the absence of alpha or paired-chain data. A total of about 180 TCR beta chains were listed by the study as associated with cytomegalovirus. The presence/absence analyses assumed that sequencing depth was roughly uniform across donors, and that assumption may not be true. In a later analysis, several top co-occurrence clusters were reported to appear linked to parvovirus B19, influenza, CMV and Epstein-Barr virus. A later analysis associated about 18,000 TCR beta sequences with specific HLA alleles at a false discovery rate of 0.05. Most CMV-associated TCR beta chains appeared to be HLA-restricted in a later analysis, and the HLA associations seemed to be driven largely by CMV exposure. Because HLA typing was unavailable for some donors at each locus, only the typed subset was used in association tests. A group of highly shared sequence variants was considered likely to be a technical artifact of the sequencing pipeline. For the cohort, immune exposure information was limited to CMV serostatus. A few of the identified cytomegalovirus-associated TCR beta chains were confirmed in vitro to be specific for cytomegalovirus antigens. A later analysis found that TCR association rates varied across HLA loci, with DRB1 alleles showing the most associated TCRs and HLA-C alleles the fewest. It was suggested by the authors that the approach could potentially be generalized to other disease states and immunological phenotypes. When HLA alleles, especially DR and DQ, strongly co-occurred, TCR associations were difficult to assign to individual alleles. According to a later genetic analysis, donors in an Asian-associated ancestry cluster had fewer N-insertions in productive TCRs than the approximately 700-donor mean. Most TCR sequences were seen in very few donors, while some public TCRs were found in many individuals.

In total, 600 or so healthy bone marrow donors made up the cohort. All cohort members were sampled while nominally healthy, although unrecorded immune exposures were likely present. The donor was CMV seronegative and was included in the group of a few hundred seronegative cohort members. A peripheral blood sample was provided by each donor, and peripheral blood mononuclear cells were used for TCR beta sequencing. Genomic DNA was extracted from the blood cell samples with the Qiagen DNeasy Blood Extraction Kit. Receptors were amplified or captured by the immunoSEQ multiplex PCR assay. For the multiplex PCR, a mixture combining 60 forward primers for TCR Vbeta segments and 13 reverse primers for TCR Jbeta segments was used. Amplification of the CDR3 region of rearranged TCR beta genes was performed with a multiplex PCR assay on genomic DNA. Amplified TCR beta libraries were sequenced as 87-base-pair reads on the Illumina HiSeq System. The authors processed their data as follows. Across the roughly 670 repertoires, a later analysis counted 80 million or so unique TCR beta chains, 8.5 million to 12 million of which were shared by at least two donors. Raw reads were error-corrected and collapsed into unique sequences by a nearest-neighbor algorithm in which closely related sequences were merged to remove PCR and sequencing errors. CDR3 sequences were aligned to IMGT reference sequences to assign V, D and J gene segments. For a sequence to be retained, at least a six-nucleotide match to both a V gene segment and a J gene segment was required. Rearrangements were classified as productive when the CDR3 lacked stop codons and remained in frame with V and J, and all other rearrangements were classified as non-productive. CDR3 was defined by IMGT convention, running from the second conserved V-encoded cysteine to the conserved J-encoded phenylalanine. The earlier analysis of about 640 of the donors excluded any sequence lacking an unambiguous match to a single V gene segment. An earlier analysis of 587 of the donors called V segments functional above 56.7% productive rearrangements and segregating when the between-donor standard deviation exceeded 5%. A statistical classification framework was built for diagnosing cytomegalovirus status from the catalog of TCR beta chain sequences. A later analysis assigned V and J genes by comparing TCR nucleotide sequences with IMGT/GENE-DB human TR gene sequences. Using the TCRdist pipeline, a later analysis assigned CDR3 sequences along with most-parsimonious VDJ recombination scenarios. In a later analysis, each TCR beta chain was defined by its CDR3 amino acid sequence together with its V-gene family, and reads without a unique V-gene family were excluded. To address suspected cross-contamination and a sequencing artifact, a later analysis removed around 600 highly shared, low-generation-probability nucleotide sequences. In a later analysis, a clonal expansion index was calculated for each public chain from normalized within-repertoire ranks of inferred template counts. A later analysis computed generation probabilities with a VDJ recombination model fitted to out-of-frame rearrangements, and checked the results against IGoR. Hypergeometric tests were used in a later analysis to score TCR-TCR, TCR-HLA and TCR-CMV co-occurrence, with a repertoire-size bias correction applied to the TCR pairs. A later analysis estimated false discovery rates by permuting HLA or CMV assignments 20 times. A later analysis grouped co-occurring TCRs with DBSCAN, adding TCRdist sequence similarity when clustering within HLA-allele-positive subsets. Repertoires with fewer than 30,000 or more than 120,000 public chains were left out of co-occurrence clustering, as were five repertoires with anomalous nucleotide sharing. The table comes from immuneACCESS by way of TCRdb, which keeps in-frame sequences with V and J called. Part of the clones is missing from these tables; in studies checked, under half for an unresolved V gene and the rest for unknown reasons. Clone size and V and J calls were adopted from that table, with D and trimming inferred from the DNA. Recorded for this sample are 130,000 to 150,000 clones; around two thirds of them occurred a single time. The ten largest clones capture 1.5% to 2% of the sample.

This clonotype was obtained from a woman in her late teens or twenties in good health and CMV-seronegative. Sequenced sample: PBMCs. The chain uses TRBV7-9 and TRBJ2-7, with an unclear D gene assignment. The CDR3 here reads CASSSWASLPPLDEQYF. The nucleotide sequence reads TGTGCCAGCAGCTCCTGGGCTTCGTTACCCCCCCTCGACGAGCAGTACTTC.